The 16 T cell receptor beta chains below come from one sample, sequenced in a study of type 1 and type 2 diabetes patients (dated by TCRdb to 2015 to 2016). The sample was run on an Illumina MiSeq. For TCRbeta CDR3 amplification, the template was genomic DNA taken from the sorted T cell subsets. Multiplex PCR with 30 forward and 13 reverse primers amplified the TCRbeta CDR3 region. In TCRdb, the public reads were trimmed at Q25 with fastp and aligned with MiXCR, with productive beta chains retained. Entries are consolidated by CDR3 protein sequence, retaining the most common genes and DNA. A total of fewer than 350,000 distinct CDR3 sequences appear in this sample, around 47% of them only once. The ten top clones hold approximately 13% of the sample. Material: peripheral blood mononuclear cells (PBMCs). The receptors stem from a man aged 18 to 30 with type 2 diabetes.

This sequence joins TRBV20-1 and TRBJ2-1; TRBD2 might be the D (7 bases). The CDR3 contains 13 residues. Germline CDR1 is DFQATT and CDR2 is SNEGSKA (reference sequence). The CDR3 bases are TGCACCGGTGGGGGCGGGAGCGGGAATGAGCAGTTCTTC. Its translation is CTGGGGSGNEQFF.

As to this clonotype: Its ends do not fully match the called genes, so a read error is possible. J is TRBJ2-7 and V is TRBV2; TRBD1 agrees at 8 bases. Germline CDR1 reads SNHLY; CDR2 reads FYNNEI. The CDR3 spans 15 residues. The CDR3 DNA follows: TGTGCCGGCAGTGTAGCAGGGGGCGCAGCCTACGAGCAGTACTTC. It codes for CAGSVAGGAAYEQYF.

The gene calls are TRBV12-3 or TRBV12-4 and TRBJ1-2; D gene uncertain. The CDR3 runs 12 residues. The V and J ends lost 5 bases and 3 bases respectively, with 7 bases between them. CDR3 nucleotide sequence: TGTGCCAGCAGTCCGGGCTACTATGGCTACACCTTC. This encodes CASSPGYYGYTF.

The chain is built from TRBV6-5 and TRBJ2-7, with 9 bases that match TRBD2. CDR3 length: 15 residues. The ends lost 2 bases at V and 6 bases at J; junction bases unmatched: 8. CDR1 and CDR2 (germline): MNHEY, SVGAGI. CDR3 loop: CASSYGIAGAREQYF. In nucleotides, the CDR3 is TGTGCCAGCAGTTACGGGATAGCGGGAGCTCGCGAGCAGTACTTC.

The chain joins TRBV6-1 to TRBJ2-7; TRBD1 aligns across 9 bases. The trim removed 7 bases at V and 6 bases at J, leaving 7 bases unmatched. CDR3 size: 13 residues. Per the germline V gene, CDR1 is MNHNS and CDR2 is SASEGT. CDR3 loop: CASNDRGRPEQYF. The CDR3 DNA reads TGTGCCAGCAATGACAGGGGGAGGCCCGAGCAGTACTTC.

Only a few counts were recorded for this clonotype. The chain couples TRBV30 to TRBJ2-7, with TRBD2 identical over 11 bases. Trimming at V came to 0 bases and at J to 5 bases, leaving 12 bases not matched to a gene. The CDR3 has 17 residues. CDR1 is GTSNPN, CDR2 SVGIG, per germline (reference sequence). The CDR3 bases are TGTGCCTGGAGTGTGTCGCGCACTAGCGGGAGTTTCAACGAGCAGTACTTC. Protein product: CAWSVSRTSGSFNEQYF.

The CDR3 reads CAPGRGPYEQYF. The DNA for the CDR3 is TGCGCCCCCGGCCGGGGACCCTACGAGCAGTACTTC. J is TRBJ2-7 and V is TRBV10-1; perhaps D is TRBD1 or TRBD2 (5 bases each). The germline V gene encodes CDR1 WNHNN and CDR2 SYGVQD (reference sequence). Trimming took off 11 bases at V and 2 bases at J, with 13 bases between the two ends. The CDR3 totals 12 residues.

The V and J genes are TRBV6-6 and TRBJ2-7, with no clear D. Trimming removed 6 bases at V and 4 bases at J, with 10 bases between. This CDR3 contains 12 residues. CDR1 and CDR2 from the germline V gene are MNHNY and SVGAGI (reference sequence). CDR3 in DNA: TGTGCCAGCAGGAGACTTGGTTACGAGCAGTACTTC. Translation: CASRRLGYEQYF.

In regard to this clonotype: An end of the junction does not agree with germline; a read error may underlie this. The V call is TRBV25-1, the J call TRBJ1-1, with D perhaps matching TRBD1 (5 bases). Germline V gene data show CDR1 as MGHDK and CDR2 as SYGVNS. The CDR3 length is 13 residues. CDR3 protein: CASSELGVTEAFF. CDR3 DNA sequence: TGCGCCAGCAGTGAATTAGGGGTGACTGAAGCTTTCTTT.

This clonotype was counted only a few times. The chain links TRBV20-1 to TRBJ2-3; D call uncertain. Germline V gene data show CDR1 as DFQATT and CDR2 as SNEGSKA (reference sequence). This CDR3 is built from 14 residues. The V end lost 0 bases, the J end lost 6 bases, and 13 bases lay between the germline ends. Here the CDR3 reads CSAREGIGRDTQYF. The CDR3 region has the DNA TGCAGTGCTAGAGAAGGGATCGGAAGGGATACGCAGTATTTT.

This clonotype was seen more than once but under ten times. The chain employs TRBV7-8 and TRBJ2-6; D gene uncertain. The V and J ends lost 2 bases and 3 bases respectively, with 11 bases between them. CDR1 SGHVS and CDR2 FQNEAQ come from the germline V gene. The CDR3 runs 16 residues. The DNA of the CDR3 is TGTGCCAGCAGCTTAACCGTTTCGGTTGGGGCCAACGTCCTGACTTTC. Residues: CASSLTVSVGANVLTF. The full variable domain, with the rest looked up from reference TRBV7-8 and TRBJ2-6, is GAGVSQSPRYKVAKRGQDVALRCDPISGHVSLFWYQQALGQGPEFLTYFQNEAQLDKSGLPSDRFFAERPEGSVSTLKIQRTQQEDSAVYLCASSLTVSVGANVLTFGAGSRLTVL.

This chain connects TRBV9 to TRBJ1-2; TRBD1 agrees at 7 bases. Germline CDR1 reads SGDLS; CDR2 reads YYNGEE. The V and J ends lost 0 bases and 6 bases, in that order; junction bases with no gene match: 5. The CDR3 is 14 amino acids. As DNA, the CDR3 is TGTGCCAGCAGCGTAGTTTCCGGGACAGATGGCTACACCTTC. Its protein is CASSVVSGTDGYTF.

This sequence joins TRBV27 and TRBJ2-1, with D hard to call. In germline, CDR1 is MNHEY, CDR2 SMNVEV (reference sequence). CDR3 length equals 10 residues. V was clipped by 8 bases and J by 8 bases, with 7 bases between them. As DNA, the CDR3 is TGTGCCAGCCCCAGCGATGAGCAGTTCTTC. It codes for CASPSDEQFF.

V usage is TRBV7-2 and J usage is TRBJ2-5; maybe TRBD1 (6 bases). The CDR3 runs to 16 residues. CDR1 and CDR2 from the germline V gene are SGHTA and FQGNSA. V lost 6 bases and J 7 bases, leaving 24 bases between the germline ends. The CDR3 is CASSYRSLTGRTTQYF. CDR3 DNA sequence: TGTGCCAGCAGTTACCGATCGCTTACAGGGAGAACGACCCAGTACTTC.

The gene calls are TRBV7-2 and TRBJ1-6, with D unclear. Looked up from germline, CDR1 is SGHTA and CDR2 is FQGNSA. The germline V and J ends were trimmed by 3 bases and 7 bases, with 16 bases remaining between them. This CDR3 region has 16 residues. CDR3: CASSFSNTLENSPLHF. CDR3 DNA: TGTGCCAGCAGCTTTTCGAATACCCTGGAAAATTCACCCCTCCACTTT.

The chain carries TRBV19 and TRBJ1-2; TRBD1 is a possible D gene (5 bases). There are 15 residues in the CDR3. CDR1 and CDR2 (germline): LNHDA, SQIVND (reference sequence). V was pared by 7 bases and J by 2 bases, with 17 bases between. CDR3 sequence: CASTQATGGNYGYTF. The CDR3 region has the DNA TGTGCCAGTACCCAAGCTACGGGGGGAAACTATGGCTACACCTTC.